The clone carrying this T cell receptor beta chain was found once. TCRdb keeps only in-frame clones here, not all; method: immunoSEQ multiplex PCR. In the table there are about 78,000 clones, about nine tenths of which are singletons. Time point meaning: blood 4 weeks post-SBRT, at nephrectomy. The treatment: 15 Gy SBRT to primary tumor, nephrectomy 4 weeks later. The patient's renal cell carcinoma had clear cell pathology. The data derive from a study of radiation and T cells in renal cell carcinoma. J gave up 7 bases and V 0 bases, and 11 bases lay outside the gene matches. CDR1 SGHNT and CDR2 YYREEE come from the germline V gene (reference sequence). The CDR3 totals 16 residues.

Source: blood, taken from a patient whose treatment included radiotherapy and nephrectomy. The gene calls are TRBV5-4 and TRBJ2-5; the match to TRBD2 covers 8 bases. The origin of this receptor is a woman in her 70s with renal cell carcinoma. The CDR3 nucleotides read TGTGCCAGCAGCTTGGGGCTAAAGCGGGGGCCAGGGACCCAGTACTTC. Translation gives CASSLGLKRGPGTQYF.